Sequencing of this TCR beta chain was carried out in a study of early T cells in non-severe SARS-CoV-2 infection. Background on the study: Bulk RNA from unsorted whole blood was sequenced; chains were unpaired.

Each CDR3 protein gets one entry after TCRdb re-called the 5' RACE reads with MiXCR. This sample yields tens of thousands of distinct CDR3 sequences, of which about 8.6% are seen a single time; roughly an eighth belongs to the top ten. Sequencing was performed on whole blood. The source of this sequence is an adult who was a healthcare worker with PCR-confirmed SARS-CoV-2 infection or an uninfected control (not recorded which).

CDR3 in DNA: TGTGCCAGCAGCCGGACTAGCGGGGGCCTCTCCTACAATGAGCAGTTCTTC. It yields the protein CASSRTSGGLSYNEQFF. The rearrangement joins TRBV7-8 to TRBJ2-1; 13 bases align to TRBD2. Looked up from germline, CDR1 is SGHVS and CDR2 is FQNEAQ. Losses at the gene ends were 5 bases for V and 0 bases for J; bases not matched to a gene: 4. CDR3 length equals 17 residues.